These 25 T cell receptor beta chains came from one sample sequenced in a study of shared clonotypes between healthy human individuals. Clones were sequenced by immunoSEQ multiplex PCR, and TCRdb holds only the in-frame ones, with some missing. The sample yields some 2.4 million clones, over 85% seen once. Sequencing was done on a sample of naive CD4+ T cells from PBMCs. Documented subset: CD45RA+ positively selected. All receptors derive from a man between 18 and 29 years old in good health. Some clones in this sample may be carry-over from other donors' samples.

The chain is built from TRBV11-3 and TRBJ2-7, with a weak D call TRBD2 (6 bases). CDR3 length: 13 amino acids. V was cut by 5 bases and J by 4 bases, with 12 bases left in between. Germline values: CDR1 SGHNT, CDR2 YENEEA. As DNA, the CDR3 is TGTGCCAGCAGCCCCGGGGACTCTTACGAGCAGTACTTC. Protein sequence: CASSPGDSYEQYF.

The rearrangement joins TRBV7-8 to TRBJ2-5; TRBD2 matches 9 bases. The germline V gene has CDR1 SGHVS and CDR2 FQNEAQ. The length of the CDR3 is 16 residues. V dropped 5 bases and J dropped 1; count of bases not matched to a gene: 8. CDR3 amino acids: CASSPGASGVQETQYF. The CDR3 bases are TGTGCCAGCAGCCCAGGGGCTAGCGGGGTCCAAGAGACCCAGTACTTC.

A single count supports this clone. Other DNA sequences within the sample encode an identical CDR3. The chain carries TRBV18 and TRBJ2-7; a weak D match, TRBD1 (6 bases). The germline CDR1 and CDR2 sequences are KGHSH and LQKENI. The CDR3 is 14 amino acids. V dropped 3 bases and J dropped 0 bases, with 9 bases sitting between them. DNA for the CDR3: TGTGCCAGCTCACCGGACAGATCCTCCTACGAGCAGTACTTC. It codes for CASSPDRSSYEQYF.

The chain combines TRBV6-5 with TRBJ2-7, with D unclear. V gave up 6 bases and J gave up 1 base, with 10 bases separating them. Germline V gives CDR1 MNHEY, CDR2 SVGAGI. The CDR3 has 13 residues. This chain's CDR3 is CASRLDGSYEQYF. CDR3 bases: TGTGCCAGCAGACTGGACGGGTCCTACGAGCAGTACTTC.

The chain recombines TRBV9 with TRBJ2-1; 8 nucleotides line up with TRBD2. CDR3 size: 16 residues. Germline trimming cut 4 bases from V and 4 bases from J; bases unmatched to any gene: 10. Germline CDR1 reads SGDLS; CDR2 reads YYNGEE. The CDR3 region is CASSPGKREWYNEQFF. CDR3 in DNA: TGTGCCAGCAGCCCCGGGAAGCGGGAGTGGTACAATGAGCAGTTCTTC.

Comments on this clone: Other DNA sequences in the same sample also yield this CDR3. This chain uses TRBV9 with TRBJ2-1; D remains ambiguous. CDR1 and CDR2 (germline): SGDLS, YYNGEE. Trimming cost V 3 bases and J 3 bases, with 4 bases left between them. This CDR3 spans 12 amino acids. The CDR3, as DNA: TGTGCCAGCAGCGCCGGCTACAATGAGCAGTTCTTC. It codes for CASSAGYNEQFF.

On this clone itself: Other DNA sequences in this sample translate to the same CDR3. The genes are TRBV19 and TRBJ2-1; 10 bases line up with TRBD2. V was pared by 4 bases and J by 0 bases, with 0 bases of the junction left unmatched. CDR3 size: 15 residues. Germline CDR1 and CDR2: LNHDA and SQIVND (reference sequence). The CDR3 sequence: CASSTSGSSYNEQFF. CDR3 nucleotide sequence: TGTGCCAGTAGTACTAGCGGGAGCTCCTACAATGAGCAGTTCTTC.

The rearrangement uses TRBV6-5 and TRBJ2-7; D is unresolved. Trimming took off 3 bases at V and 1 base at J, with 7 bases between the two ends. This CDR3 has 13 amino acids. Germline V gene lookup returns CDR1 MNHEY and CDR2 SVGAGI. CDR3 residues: CASSYQISYEQYF. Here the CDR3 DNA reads TGTGCCAGCAGTTATCAGATTTCCTACGAGCAGTACTTC.

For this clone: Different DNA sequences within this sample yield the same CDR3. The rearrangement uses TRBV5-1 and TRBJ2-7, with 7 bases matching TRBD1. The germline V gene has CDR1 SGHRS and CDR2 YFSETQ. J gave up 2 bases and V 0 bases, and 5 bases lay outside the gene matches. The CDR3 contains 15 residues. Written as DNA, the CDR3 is TGCGCCAGCAGCTTGGGCACAGGGGAAGCCTACGAGCAGTACTTC. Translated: CASSLGTGEAYEQYF.

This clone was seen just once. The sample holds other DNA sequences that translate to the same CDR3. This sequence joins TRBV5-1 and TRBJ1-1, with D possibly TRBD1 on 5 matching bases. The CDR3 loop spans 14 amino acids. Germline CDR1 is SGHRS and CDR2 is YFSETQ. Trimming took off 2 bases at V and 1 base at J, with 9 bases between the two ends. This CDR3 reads CASSFGTENTEAFF. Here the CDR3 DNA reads TGCGCCAGCAGCTTTGGGACTGAGAACACTGAAGCTTTCTTT.

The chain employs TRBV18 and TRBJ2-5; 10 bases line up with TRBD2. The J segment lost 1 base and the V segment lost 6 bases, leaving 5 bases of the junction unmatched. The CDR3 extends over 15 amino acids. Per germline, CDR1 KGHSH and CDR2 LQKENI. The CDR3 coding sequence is TGTGCCAGCTCTCACGGGACTAGCGCCCAAGAGACCCAGTACTTC. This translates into CASSHGTSAQETQYF.

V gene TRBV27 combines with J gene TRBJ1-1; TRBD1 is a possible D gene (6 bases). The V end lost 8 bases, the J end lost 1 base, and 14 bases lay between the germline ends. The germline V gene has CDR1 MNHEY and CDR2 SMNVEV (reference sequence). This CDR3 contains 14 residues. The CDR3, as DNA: TGTGCCAGCGTCCAAAGCAGGGGGAACACTGAAGCTTTCTTT. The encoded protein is CASVQSRGNTEAFF.

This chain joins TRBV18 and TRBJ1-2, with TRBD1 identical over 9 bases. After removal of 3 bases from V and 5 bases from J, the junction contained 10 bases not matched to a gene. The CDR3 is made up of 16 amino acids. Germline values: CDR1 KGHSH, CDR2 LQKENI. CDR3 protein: CASSPTSPGQGYGYTF. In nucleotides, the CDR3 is TGTGCCAGCTCACCGACATCCCCGGGACAGGGATATGGCTACACCTTC.

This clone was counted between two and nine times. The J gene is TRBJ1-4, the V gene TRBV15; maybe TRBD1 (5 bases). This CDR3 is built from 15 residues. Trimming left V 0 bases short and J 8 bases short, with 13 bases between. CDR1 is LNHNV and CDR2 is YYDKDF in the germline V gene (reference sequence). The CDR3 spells CATSRDRAGMEKLFF. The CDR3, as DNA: TGTGCCACCAGCAGAGATCGGGCAGGGATGGAAAAACTGTTTTTT.

CDR3 DNA: TGTGCCAGCACCAATTGGGACAGCGGGCTAAACAAGCAGTACTTC. It specifies CASTNWDSGLNKQYF. V is TRBV27 and J is TRBJ2-7, with D maybe TRBD1 (7 bases). V lost 7 bases and J 8 bases, leaving 24 bases between the germline ends. Germline V CDR1 and CDR2: MNHEY, SMNVEV (reference sequence). The CDR3 covers 15 residues.

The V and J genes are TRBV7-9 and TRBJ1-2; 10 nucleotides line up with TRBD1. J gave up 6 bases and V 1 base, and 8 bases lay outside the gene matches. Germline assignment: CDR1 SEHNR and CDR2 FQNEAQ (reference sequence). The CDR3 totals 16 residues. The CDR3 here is CASSLGDRGPWDGYTF. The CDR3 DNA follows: TGTGCCAGCAGCTTAGGGGACAGGGGCCCCTGGGATGGCTACACCTTC.

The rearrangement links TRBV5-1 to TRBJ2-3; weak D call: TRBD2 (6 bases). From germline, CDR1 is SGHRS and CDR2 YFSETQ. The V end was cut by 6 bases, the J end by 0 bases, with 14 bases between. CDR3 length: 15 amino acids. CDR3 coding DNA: TGCGCCAGCACCAAGGAGGCGGGGAGCACAGATACGCAGTATTTT. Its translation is CASTKEAGSTDTQYF.

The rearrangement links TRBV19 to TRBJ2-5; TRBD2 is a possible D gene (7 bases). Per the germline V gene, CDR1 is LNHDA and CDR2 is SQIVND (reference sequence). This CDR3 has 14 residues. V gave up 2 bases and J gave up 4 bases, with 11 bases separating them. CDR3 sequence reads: CASSIRGGPETQYF. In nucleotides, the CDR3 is TGTGCCAGTAGTATACGCGGGGGCCCAGAGACCCAGTACTTC.

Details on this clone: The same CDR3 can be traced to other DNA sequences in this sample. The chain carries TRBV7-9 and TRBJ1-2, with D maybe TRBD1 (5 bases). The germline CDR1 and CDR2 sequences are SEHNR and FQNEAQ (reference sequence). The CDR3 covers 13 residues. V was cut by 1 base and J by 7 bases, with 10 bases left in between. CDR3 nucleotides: TGTGCCAGCAGCTTAGAGGGACGAAGTGGCTACACCTTC. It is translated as CASSLEGRSGYTF.

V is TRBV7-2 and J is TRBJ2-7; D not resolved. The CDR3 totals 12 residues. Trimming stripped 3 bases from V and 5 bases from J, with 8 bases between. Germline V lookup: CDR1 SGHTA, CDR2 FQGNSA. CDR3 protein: CASSLYSDEQYF. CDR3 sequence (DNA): TGTGCCAGCAGCTTGTATAGTGACGAGCAGTACTTC.

DNA for the CDR3: TGTGCCAGCAGTTTAAGTGGGAGATGGGGGGCGGGTAATCAGCCCCAGCATTTT. Encoded protein: CASSLSGRWGAGNQPQHF. This rearrangement joins TRBV28 to TRBJ1-5, with a weak D call TRBD1 (6 bases). The germline CDR1 and CDR2 sequences are MDHEN and SYDVKM. Trimming removed 2 bases from V and 4 bases from J, with 21 bases in between. CDR3 length: 18 amino acids.

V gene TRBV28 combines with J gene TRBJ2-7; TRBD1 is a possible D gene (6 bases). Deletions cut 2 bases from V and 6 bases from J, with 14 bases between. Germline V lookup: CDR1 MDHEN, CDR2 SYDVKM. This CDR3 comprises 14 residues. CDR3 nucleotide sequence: TGTGCCAGCAGTTTAACCGGGACAAGAGGCGAGCAGTACTTC. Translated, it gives CASSLTGTRGEQYF.

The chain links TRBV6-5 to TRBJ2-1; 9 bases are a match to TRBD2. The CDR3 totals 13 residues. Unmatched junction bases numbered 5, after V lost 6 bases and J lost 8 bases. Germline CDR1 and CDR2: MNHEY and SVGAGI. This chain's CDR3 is CASRLAGTDEQFF. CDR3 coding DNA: TGTGCCAGCAGGCTAGCGGGGACGGATGAGCAGTTCTTC.

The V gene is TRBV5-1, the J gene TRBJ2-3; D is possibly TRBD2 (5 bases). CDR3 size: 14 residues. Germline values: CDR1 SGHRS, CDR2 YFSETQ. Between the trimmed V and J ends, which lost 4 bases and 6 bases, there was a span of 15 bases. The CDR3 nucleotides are TGCGCCAGCAGCGCGTTGACCGAGGGCGATACGCAGTATTTT. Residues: CASSALTEGDTQYF.

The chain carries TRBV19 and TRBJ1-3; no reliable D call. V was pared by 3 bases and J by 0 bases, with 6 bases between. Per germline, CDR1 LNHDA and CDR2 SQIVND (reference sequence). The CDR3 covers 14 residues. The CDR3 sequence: CASSIQASGNTIYF. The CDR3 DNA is TGTGCCAGTAGTATTCAAGCCTCTGGAAACACCATATATTTT.